This paragraph reports one TCR beta chain. Here immunoSEQ multiplex PCR was the method, and the copy in TCRdb shows in-frame clones only, minus some. This table has under 100,000 clones, 85% to 95% appearing once. This specimen comes from a study of technical replicates of blood from several donors. V was shortened by 6 bases and J by 3 bases, with 15 bases between the two germline ends. The CDR3 length is 15 residues. Looked up from germline, CDR1 is MDHEN and CDR2 is SYDVKM. Specimen: T cells isolated from PBMCs. V usage is TRBV28 and J usage is TRBJ1-3; D may be TRBD1 (6 bases). This receptor was obtained from a human donor in good health. As DNA, the CDR3 is TGTGCCAGCAGGCCTGGGGGCGAAATTGGAAACACCATATATTTT. Its protein is CASRPGGEIGNTIYF.